The 9 T cell receptor beta chains below all came from one sample that was sequenced in a study of blood T cell repertoires in COVID-19. Profiling relied on immunoSEQ multiplex PCR, and the TCRdb table lists in-frame clones only, not all of them. The sample carries 40,000 to 50,000 clones, approximately 85% recorded once. The sequenced sample consisted of peripheral blood. Receptor source: a human donor in a cohort sampled during active COVID-19.

The chain carries TRBV6-6 and TRBJ2-5; 7 bases are shared with TRBD1. Germline assignment: CDR1 MNHNY and CDR2 SVGAGI (reference sequence). This CDR3 spans 14 amino acids. The ends lost 4 bases at V and 5 bases at J; junction bases unmatched: 7. The CDR3 DNA follows: TGTGCCAGCAGTTCTCACAGGGGCATCGAGACCCAGTACTTC. This sequence encodes CASSSHRGIETQYF.

This clone was picked up a small number of times. This chain joins TRBV5-1 and TRBJ2-6, with no clear D. The CDR3 length is 18 residues. Trimming removed 0 bases at V and 0 bases at J, with 13 bases between. Germline CDR1 and CDR2: SGHRS and YFSETQ. The CDR3 region has the DNA TGCGCCAGCAGCTTGGGAGGCGTCTCCGGCTCTGGGGCCAACGTCCTGACTTTC. It yields the protein CASSLGGVSGSGANVLTF. Supplemented by reference TRBV5-1 and TRBJ2-6, the full variable domain reads KAGVTQTPRYLIKTRGQQVTLSCSPISGHRSVSWYQQTPGQGLQFLFEYFSETQRNKGNFPGRFSGRQFSNSRSEMNVSTLELGDSALYLCASSLGGVSGSGANVLTFGAGSRLTVL.

This clone occurred a few times. V gene TRBV2 combines with J gene TRBJ1-5, with D possibly matching TRBD1 (6 bases). Germline-derived CDR1 and CDR2 are SNHLY and FYNNEI. V gave up 3 bases and J gave up 4 bases, with 10 bases separating them. This CDR3 has 14 residues. CDR3 protein: CASSEGTRNQPQHF. For the CDR3, the DNA is TGTGCCAGCAGTGAGGGGACAAGAAATCAGCCCCAGCATTTT.

The J gene is TRBJ2-5, the V gene TRBV7-9; 12 bases match TRBD2. Germline V CDR1 and CDR2: SEHNR, FQNEAQ (reference sequence). The CDR3 is 16 residues long. The V segment lost 6 bases and the J segment 2 bases; nucleotides outside the gene matches: 7. The CDR3 loop is CASRRLAGAQQETQYF. CDR3 bases: TGTGCCAGCAGACGACTAGCGGGGGCCCAACAAGAGACCCAGTACTTC. The whole variable domain, filled in from reference TRBV7-9 and TRBJ2-5, reads DTGVSQNPRHKITKRGQNVTFRCDPISEHNRLYWYRQTLGQGPEFLTYFQNEAQLEKSRLLSDRFSAERPKGSFSTLEIQRTEQGDSAMYLCASRRLAGAQQETQYFGPGTRLLVL.

This clone was recorded once. This chain uses TRBV6-2 or TRBV6-3 with TRBJ1-2; D may be TRBD1 (6 bases). Germline CDR1 MNHEY, CDR2 SVGEGT. The CDR3 is 14 residues long. The ends were cut back, 4 bases at V and 3 bases at J, with 12 bases in the middle. CDR3 nucleotides: TGTGCCAGCAGTTTCACACAGGGTTACTATGGCTACACCTTC. This sequence encodes CASSFTQGYYGYTF.

V is TRBV4-3 and J is TRBJ2-1, with D possibly being TRBD1 (6 bases). V dropped 0 bases and J dropped 0 bases, with 15 bases sitting between them. From germline, CDR1 is LGHNA and CDR2 YSLEER. The CDR3 runs 18 residues. The CDR3: CASSQELAGVGSYNEQFF. The CDR3 DNA follows: TGCGCCAGCAGCCAAGAATTGGCAGGGGTCGGCTCCTACAATGAGCAGTTCTTC.

The chain recombines TRBV29-1 with TRBJ2-7; 9 bases are a match to TRBD2. The CDR3 is 21 residues long. Germline V gives CDR1 SQVTM, CDR2 ANQGSEA. Trimming cost V 7 bases and J 4 bases; bases outside gene matches: 32. CDR3 nucleotides: TGCAGCGCCGCAGGCCCACAGGATCGGCGGGGGGGGAACAGTAAACCGTACGAGCAGTACTTC. It encodes CSAAGPQDRRGGNSKPYEQYF.

This clone was seen a few times. The chain joins TRBV28 to TRBJ1-4; D is ambiguous. V lost 2 bases to trimming and J lost 6 bases, with 10 bases between them. The germline CDR1 and CDR2 sequences are MDHEN and SYDVKM. The CDR3 covers 14 residues. CDR3 DNA sequence: TGTGCCAGCAGTTTACCCGGGAGGGATGAAAAACTGTTTTTT. Its translation: CASSLPGRDEKLFF.

The rearrangement links TRBV7-2 to TRBJ2-7, with D perhaps TRBD2 (6 bases). The CDR3 has 16 residues. Germline V lookup: CDR1 SGHTA, CDR2 FQGNSA. The V gene lost 5 bases and the J gene lost 0 bases, with 17 bases spanning the gap. In nucleotides, the CDR3 is TGTGCCAGCAGCCTGGAGGGTCGATTGAACTCCTACGAGCAGTACTTC. Amino acids: CASSLEGRLNSYEQYF. The variable domain in full, completed from reference TRBV7-2 and TRBJ2-7, reads GAGVSQSPSNKVTEKGKDVELRCDPISGHTALYWYRQSLGQGLEFLIYFQGNSAPDKSGLPSDRFSAERTGGSVSTLTIQRTQQEDSAVYLCASSLEGRLNSYEQYFGPGTRLTVT.